The next 22 T cell receptor beta chains were all read from a single sample in a study of PD-1 and CTLA-4 blockade in melanoma. Profiled with immunoSEQ multiplex PCR; TCRdb holds only in-frame clones, not every one. The profile shows about 32,000 clones, about 88% of them singletons. The sequencing here drew on CD8+ T cells from peripheral blood, taken from a patient given anti-PD-1 treatment. Receptors originate from a human donor with melanoma.

The CDR3 loop reads CASSAPTVNYGYTF. In DNA, the CDR3 is TGTGCCAGCAGCGCCCCGACAGTGAACTATGGCTACACCTTC. The chain has TRBV5-6 and TRBJ1-2; D might be TRBD1 (5 bases). Germline assignment: CDR1 SGHDT and CDR2 YYEEEE. V was clipped by 4 bases and J by 2 bases, with 12 bases between them. The CDR3 has 14 amino acids.

The V gene is TRBV24-1, the J gene TRBJ2-7, with D unresolved. The CDR3 length is 14 residues. CDR1 KGHDR and CDR2 SFDVKD come from the germline V gene. V dropped 2 bases and J dropped 2 bases, with 9 bases sitting between them. This chain's CDR3 is CATSDSWGTYEQYF. The CDR3 DNA follows: TGTGCCACCAGTGATTCTTGGGGTACCTACGAGCAGTACTTC.

V gene TRBV13 combines with J gene TRBJ2-5, with TRBD2 matching over 14 bases. This CDR3 comprises 17 residues. Per the germline V gene, CDR1 is PRHDT and CDR2 is FYEKMQ (reference sequence). The V gene end was trimmed by 2 bases and the J gene end by 1 base; junction bases not matched to a gene: 3. The chain's CDR3 is CASSLRGTSGGQETQYF. The CDR3 nucleotides are TGTGCCAGCAGCTTACGGGGGACTAGCGGGGGCCAAGAGACCCAGTACTTC.

The chain joins TRBV27 to TRBJ2-7; TRBD1 matches at 9 bases. Germline trimming cut 5 bases from V and 3 bases from J; bases unmatched to any gene: 2. Germline loops: CDR1 MNHEY, CDR2 SMNVEV (reference sequence). CDR3 length: 13 amino acids. CDR3 coding DNA: TGTGCCAGCAGTAGGGGACAGGGCTACGAGCAGTACTTC. Its translation is CASSRGQGYEQYF.

V gene TRBV12-3 or TRBV12-4 combines with J gene TRBJ2-7; 9 bases map to TRBD1. V dropped 6 bases and J dropped 7; count of bases not matched to a gene: 4. CDR3 size: 12 residues. CDR3 sequence reads: CASRGTGWEQYF. The CDR3 DNA reads TGTGCCAGCAGGGGGACAGGGTGGGAGCAGTACTTC.

The chain employs TRBV9 and TRBJ1-1; TRBD1 matches at 7 bases. The CDR3 is 13 amino acids. Germline V gene sequence: CDR1 SGDLS, CDR2 YYNGEE. V shed 0 bases, J shed 6 bases, and the junction held 2 bases outside the gene matches. CDR3 coding DNA: TGTGCCAGCAGCGTAGGGGACAGCCCTGAAGCTTTCTTT. This codes for CASSVGDSPEAFF.

The genes are TRBV18 and TRBJ2-2; D is uncertain. CDR3 length equals 16 residues. Germline V gives CDR1 KGHSH, CDR2 LQKENI. V shed 1 base and J shed 4 bases, with 13 bases lying between them. This chain's CDR3 is CASSPLDIGFTGELFF. The DNA for the CDR3 is TGTGCCAGCTCACCACTTGACATAGGATTCACCGGGGAGCTGTTTTTT.

The chain links TRBV27 to TRBJ2-1; no definite D call. This CDR3 has 15 residues. Germline CDR1 reads MNHEY; CDR2 reads SMNVEV (reference sequence). V lost 2 bases and J lost 4, with 12 bases in between. The CDR3 here is CASSLGSIEYNEQFF. The CDR3 region has the DNA TGTGCCAGCAGTTTAGGCAGTATAGAATACAATGAGCAGTTCTTC.

The V and J genes are TRBV6-5 and TRBJ2-5; 7 nucleotides align to TRBD2. Looked up from germline, CDR1 is MNHEY and CDR2 is SVGAGI. The CDR3 loop spans 15 amino acids. V dropped 2 bases and J dropped 3; count of bases not matched to a gene: 6. The CDR3 is CASSYTAGVEETQYF. The CDR3 DNA follows: TGTGCCAGCAGTTACACGGCGGGGGTGGAAGAGACCCAGTACTTC.

This clone appeared a few times. The chain combines TRBV10-3 with TRBJ1-1; D remains ambiguous. The CDR3 spans 13 residues. Trimming shortened V by 7 bases and J by 4 bases, and 13 bases separated the two germline ends. CDR1 is ENHRY, CDR2 SYGVKD, per germline. CDR3 nucleotides: TGTGCCATCAAAGGGAAATTGGGCACTGAAGCTTTCTTT. Its translation: CAIKGKLGTEAFF.

The V call is TRBV12-3 or TRBV12-4, the J call TRBJ1-4, with a possible D match to TRBD1 (5 bases). Deletions cut 7 bases from V and 11 bases from J, with 14 bases between. The CDR3 sequence is 12 residues long. CDR3 loop: CASTVHGGKLFF. The CDR3 DNA reads TGTGCCAGCACAGTCCATGGGGGGAAACTGTTTTTT.

V and J are TRBV18 and TRBJ1-2; 9 positions agree with TRBD1. CDR1 KGHSH and CDR2 LQKENI come from the germline V gene. Trimming at V came to 6 bases and at J to 2 bases, leaving 10 bases not matched to a gene. This CDR3 has 16 residues. The CDR3 nucleotides are TGTGCCAGCTCGGTGGACAGGGGATGGGGCAACTATGGCTACACCTTC. It is translated as CASSVDRGWGNYGYTF.

The gene calls are TRBV14 and TRBJ1-1; a possible D gene is TRBD1 (6 bases). This CDR3 has 15 amino acids. V was pared by 2 bases and J by 4 bases, with 14 bases between. Looked up from germline, CDR1 is SGHDN and CDR2 is FVKESK. The DNA for the CDR3 is TGTGCCAGCAGCCAAAAGGGGGGTTGGGTCACTGAAGCTTTCTTT. This sequence encodes CASSQKGGWVTEAFF.

The J gene is TRBJ1-1, the V gene TRBV28; the match to TRBD1 covers 8 bases. CDR1 and CDR2 from the germline V gene are MDHEN and SYDVKM. The junction had 10 bases not matched to a gene; V was cut back by 7 bases and J by 3 bases. This CDR3 has 15 residues. As DNA, the CDR3 is TGTGCCAGCACCCCCGTACAGGGGGAGGACACTGAAGCTTTCTTT. This gives the protein CASTPVQGEDTEAFF.

The chain joins TRBV6-5 to TRBJ1-2, with unresolved D. CDR3 length: 15 amino acids. Trimming took off 4 bases at V and 8 bases at J, with 20 bases between the two ends. From germline, CDR1 is MNHEY and CDR2 SVGAGI. The CDR3 sequence: CASSSQDAWPKGYTF. CDR3 bases: TGTGCCAGCAGTTCCCAGGACGCCTGGCCTAAGGGCTACACCTTC.

CDR3 amino acids: CASSQAPPTDKFTEAFF. For the CDR3, the DNA is TGTGCCAGCAGCCAAGCCCCCCCGACAGACAAATTCACTGAAGCTTTCTTT. The V gene is TRBV3-1 (or the pseudogene TRBV3-2), the J gene TRBJ1-1, with a weak D call TRBD1 (5 bases). The CDR3 length is 17 residues. Per the germline V gene, CDR1 is LGHDT and CDR2 is YNNKEL (reference sequence). V shed 1 base and J shed 4 bases, with 19 bases lying between them.

This chain joins TRBV7-2 and TRBJ2-1, with 10 bases identical to TRBD2. The CDR3 consists of 15 residues. Losses at the gene ends were 5 bases for V and 9 bases for J; bases not matched to a gene: 10. The germline V gene encodes CDR1 SGHTA and CDR2 FQGNSA. CDR3 in DNA: TGTGCCAGCAGCGCCGCTAGCGGGGGCCTCAGTGAGCAGTTCTTC. It encodes CASSAASGGLSEQFF.

V and J are TRBV5-4 and TRBJ2-1; 7 nucleotides agree with TRBD2. Germline loops: CDR1 SGHNT, CDR2 YYREEE (reference sequence). The ends lost 1 base at V and 5 bases at J; junction bases unmatched: 3. CDR3 size: 14 residues. CDR3 bases: TGTGCCAGCAGCTTGACTCTAGCGGACAATGAGCAGTTCTTC. Protein: CASSLTLADNEQFF.

V usage is TRBV14 and J usage is TRBJ1-1; no definite D call. The germline gives CDR1 SGHDN, CDR2 FVKESK. The V and J ends lost 5 bases and 1 base respectively, with 5 bases between them. The CDR3 length is 12 residues. Here the CDR3 DNA reads TGTGCCAGCAGCATGGGGAACACTGAAGCTTTCTTT. Translation gives CASSMGNTEAFF.

The chain combines TRBV27 with TRBJ1-1; D not resolved. Germline loops: CDR1 MNHEY, CDR2 SMNVEV (reference sequence). Trimming removed 6 bases at V and 2 bases at J, with 10 bases between. The CDR3 length is 13 residues. In nucleotides, the CDR3 is TGTGCCAGCAGGCTGATGGGAAACACTGAAGCTTTCTTT. This sequence encodes CASRLMGNTEAFF.

This chain joins TRBV28 and TRBJ1-5, with 9 positions matching TRBD1. This CDR3 contains 15 residues. V was clipped by 8 bases and J by 3 bases; unmatched bases: 8. Germline V CDR1 and CDR2: MDHEN, SYDVKM. The CDR3 coding sequence is TGTGCCAGCTACAGGGGGCGCGGACCCAATCAGCCCCAGCATTTT. It codes for CASYRGRGPNQPQHF.

The chain combines TRBV4-1 with TRBJ2-3; D unclear. Trimming left V 1 base short and J 5 bases short, with 7 bases between. CDR3 length equals 13 residues. Germline lookup yields CDR1 MGHRA and CDR2 YSYEKL. The CDR3 DNA is TGCGCCAGCAGCCAAGGGGTTGTAGATACGCAGTATTTT. This sequence encodes CASSQGVVDTQYF.